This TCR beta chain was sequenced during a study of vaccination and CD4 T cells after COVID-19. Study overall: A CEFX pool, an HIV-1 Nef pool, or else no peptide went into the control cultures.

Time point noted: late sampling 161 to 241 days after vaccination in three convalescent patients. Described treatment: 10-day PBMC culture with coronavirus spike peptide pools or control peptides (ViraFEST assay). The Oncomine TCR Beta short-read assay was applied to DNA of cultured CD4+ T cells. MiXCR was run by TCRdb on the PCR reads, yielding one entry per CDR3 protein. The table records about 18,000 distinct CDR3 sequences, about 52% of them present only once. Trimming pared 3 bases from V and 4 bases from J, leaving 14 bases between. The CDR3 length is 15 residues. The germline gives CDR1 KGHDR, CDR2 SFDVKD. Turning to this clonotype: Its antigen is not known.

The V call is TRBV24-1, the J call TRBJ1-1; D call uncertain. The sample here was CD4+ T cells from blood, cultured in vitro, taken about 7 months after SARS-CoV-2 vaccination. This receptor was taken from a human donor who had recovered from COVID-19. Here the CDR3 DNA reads TGTGCCACCAGTGATCCACGGTCCAGCGGCACTGAAGCTTTCTTT. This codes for CATSDPRSSGTEAFF.